These T cell receptor beta chains were read from a single sample in a study of shared clonotypes between healthy human individuals. Profiled with immunoSEQ multiplex PCR; TCRdb holds only in-frame clones, not every one. The profile covers about 1 million clones, with around 74% appearing a single time and approximately 1.5% taken by the ten largest. Sample: memory CD4+ T cells sorted from blood. Receptors were obtained from a man aged 18 to 29 in good health. The conserved cysteine and the conserved F or W are not part of the CDR3 here.

V | CDR3
TRBV11-2 | ASSLQRQGRSYEQY
TRBV5-5 | ASSIGQDGYGYT
TRBV5-1 | ASSLGDRESGELF
TRBV5-6 | ASSSSGSAETQY
TRBV7-9 | ASSLDWGYGYT
TRBV5-6 | ASSLLARNEQF
TRBV5-1 | ASSVPLETQY
TRBV19 | ASSVQGNTQY
TRBV5-4 | ASSLGAGTTLSGANVLT
TRBV2 | ASSEDLGQGY
TRBV30 | AWSDKGGGFYGYT
TRBV19 | ASSLHQGGSYNEQF
TRBV27 | ASSNLFPGTSGSLDTQY
TRBV6-1 | ATRGQGFYGYT
TRBV15 | ATSRGRTSGRVTDTQY
TRBV30 | AWSVAGEAF
TRBV18 | ASSPKDRFDRENIQY
TRBV19 | ASSIQGADTQY
TRBV6-5 | ASGGQGAPGELF
TRBV7-8 | ASSLVGRGTLSGANVLT
TRBV5-6 | ASSVTGESYEQY
TRBV7-7 | ASSPRTSTGELF
TRBV4-2 | ASSQASTHYTIY
TRBV30 | AWKDFSGANVLT
TRBV25-1 | ASSDTGLGNTIY
TRBV6-6 | ASTAGELF
TRBV29-1 | SVVGDGANVLT
TRBV19 | ASSIAPGTSGTNEQF
TRBV13 | ASSILGRTGELF